This is a list of T cell receptor beta chains from one sample in a study of T cell changes during pregnancy in multiple sclerosis. The protocol was immunoSEQ multiplex PCR, while the TCRdb copy is restricted to in-frame clones and leaves out a portion. Here the sample spans about 59,000 clones, over 90% being singletons. Material: CD8+ T cells from peripheral blood mononuclear cells, obtained in the third trimester of pregnancy. The receptors originated from a female donor with multiple sclerosis, enrolled in a pregnancy study. The CDR3 runs from the conserved cysteine through the conserved F or W.

v_call cdr3_aa
TRBV27 CASTDRGGGTEAFF
TRBV5-1 CASSLELSISYEQYF
TRBV7-6 CASSLEASSYNEQFF
TRBV7-9 CASSLPGSVETQYF
TRBV27 CASSLTFRGTEAFF
TRBV9 CASSVDKGAGNTIYF
TRBV11-2 CASSLDRSTSYGYTF
TRBV7-8 CASRGGGETEAFF
TRBV5-4 CASSLRGRRPAEQYF
TRBV7-9 CASSLGGWTETQYF
TRBV7-8 CASSPPGGKNQPQHF
TRBV13 CASSSLGDEQYF
TRBV21-1 CAGQTSGVNTGELFF
TRBV28 CASRTGQRSEQYF
TRBV7-6 CASSLGLADVTDTQYF
TRBV4-2 CASSQATLGSGWETQYF
TRBV19 CASSIRREKTDTQYF
TRBV9 CASSVESGTSTDTQYF
TRBV28 CASSTVSWLAGEGGTDTQYF
TRBV28 CASRTPDGGVRNQPQHF
TRBV7-8 CASSPWTSIANEQFF
TRBV2 CASSRTGAGNTIYF
TRBV6-5 CASRYSDRPYEQYF
TRBV27 CASSFGAGGAEQFF
TRBV4-3 CASSQVSGGGYEQYF
TRBV6-5 CASSIGVGNTEAFF
TRBV27 CASTGTGTGLNYGYTF
TRBV28 CASSFSLAGAYEQYF
TRBV5-4 CASSHRGAGQPQHF
TRBV9 CASSVSGLAGVAYEQYF
TRBV7-9 CASSLGPPAGGSTDTQYF
TRBV9 CASSLGTGGSYEQYF
TRBV9 CASSSQNRDYPYNEQFF
TRBV27 CASSLQGARGYTF
TRBV5-4 CASRGLTEAFF
TRBV30 CAWSGAGGNEQYF
TRBV14 CASSQVERFYEQYF
TRBV28 CAILRDRGRYEQYF
TRBV6-5 CASSYSDWAGANVLTF
TRBV27 CASSFLAPSSGRGDEQYF
TRBV28 CASSLGGLNTEAFF
TRBV7-2 CASSPRGLIHGYTF
TRBV13 CASSYRTDNQPQHF